Listed below are T cell receptor beta chains from one sample, sequenced in a study of shared clonotypes between healthy human individuals. Some clones are missing from TCRdb's copy, which holds only in-frame ones; the method was immunoSEQ multiplex PCR. The sample lists some 2,000,000 clones; 90% to 96% were seen once. Sequencing was done on a sample of naive CD4+ T cells sorted from blood. The receptors were gathered from a man aged 18-30 years in good health. Each CDR3 is given with its conserved first and last residue. A D gene is named only where the DNA matches it firmly. Part of the rows lack a size; the others show once, few, many or a class for expanded clones.

TRBV5-3	TRBJ2-7	-	-	TGTGCCAGAAGCGGATGTCGGGGCGCGGCCCCCGAGCAGTACTTC	CARSGCRGAAPEQYF
TRBV5-1	TRBJ2-1	-	-	TGCGCCAGCAGCCTGGACGTATACAATGAGCAGTTCTTC	CASSLDVYNEQFF
TRBV7-2	TRBJ1-2	-	-	TGTGCCAGCAGCCTAGGGCTAGGCAATGGCTACACCTTC	CASSLGLGNGYTF
TRBV6-4	TRBJ2-3	-	-	TGTGCCAGCAGTTCGACTAATCCAGATACGCAGTATTTT	CASSSTNPDTQYF
TRBV18	TRBJ1-1	TRBD1	-	TGTGCCAGCTCCACCGGGACAGGGGCTAACACTGAAGCTTTCTTT	CASSTGTGANTEAFF
TRBV10-3	TRBJ1-3	-	-	TGTGCCGTCCAGATCTTCTCTGGAAACACCATATATTTT	CAVQIFSGNTIYF
TRBV30	TRBJ1-1	-	-	TGTGCCTGGAACAGGGTCGGACAAGCTTTCTTT	CAWNRVGQAFF
TRBV5-1	TRBJ1-1	-	-	TGCGCCAGCAGCTTTGACAGATCTGAAGCTTTCTTT	CASSFDRSEAFF
TRBV6-5	TRBJ2-7	TRBD1	once	TGTGCCAGCAGCTCCAATCCCCAGGGGGCGGAGCAGTACTTC	CASSSNPQGAEQYF
TRBV19	TRBJ2-1	TRBD1	-	TGTGCCAGTAGTACGACAGGGGGCTTACAGCAGTTCTTC	CASSTTGGLQQFF
TRBV28	TRBJ2-5	-	-	TGTGCCAGCAGGCGAAGCCCCCAAGAGACCCAGTACTTC	CASRRSPQETQYF
TRBV30	TRBJ2-3	-	-	TGTGCCTGGAGTGTACGGGACGTAGATACGCAGTATTTT	CAWSVRDVDTQYF
TRBV18	TRBJ2-6	TRBD2	-	TGTGCCAGCTCACATGCTAGCGGGGGAGGGCCCAACGTCCTGACTTTC	CASSHASGGGPNVLTF
TRBV5-1	TRBJ1-2	-	-	TGCGCCAGCAGCTTGGTTGGGCAGGAGGGTGGCTACACCTTC	CASSLVGQEGGYTF
TRBV6-1	TRBJ1-3	-	-	TGTGCCAGCCAGGACCGAGGCGGAAACACCATATATTTT	CASQDRGGNTIYF
TRBV6-5	TRBJ2-2	TRBD2	-	TGTGCCAGCAGTTACGGAGCTAGCGGGAGTACCGGGGAGCTGTTTTTT	CASSYGASGSTGELFF
TRBV4-3	TRBJ2-7	TRBD2	-	TGCGCCAGCAGCCAAGATGAGGGACTAGCGGGGAACTACGAGCAGTACTTC	CASSQDEGLAGNYEQYF
TRBV6-5	TRBJ1-5	TRBD1	-	TGTGCCAGCGGCCGACAGGGTAATCAGCCCCAGCATTTT	CASGRQGNQPQHF
TRBV11-2	TRBJ1-1	TRBD1	-	TGTGCCAGCAGTCGACAGGGGGCAGGCACTGAAGCTTTCTTT	CASSRQGAGTEAFF
TRBV5-6	TRBJ1-1	-	once	TGTGCCAGCAGCCGGGACACTGAAGCTTTCTTT	CASSRDTEAFF
TRBV5-1	TRBJ2-5	-	-	TGCGCCAGCAGCTTGGTTCAGGGCGGTGAGGGGGAGACCCAGTACTTC	CASSLVQGGEGETQYF
TRBV5-1	TRBJ2-7	-	-	TGCGCCAGCAGCTTGACACTCTGGAGCGAGCAGTACTTC	CASSLTLWSEQYF
TRBV7-9	TRBJ1-3	TRBD1	-	TGTGCCAGCAGCTCCCGGACAGGCTCTTCGTCTGGAAACACCATATATTTT	CASSSRTGSSSGNTIYF
TRBV19	TRBJ1-2	-	-	TGTGCCAGTAGAATAACAGGGAGCTCCTATGGCTACACCTTC	CASRITGSSYGYTF
TRBV11-2	TRBJ2-2	TRBD2	-	TGTGCCAGCAGCTTACGGAGCGGGGGGGACCCCCCCGGGGAGCTGTTTTTT	CASSLRSGGDPPGELFF
TRBV5-8	TRBJ1-4	-	-	TGTGCCAGCAGCTTGTGGACGGTCGATGAAAAACTGTTTTTT	CASSLWTVDEKLFF
TRBV7-2	TRBJ2-7	TRBD1	-	TGTGCCAGCAGCCCGGGACAGGGGGCGCAGGAGCAGTACTTC	CASSPGQGAQEQYF
TRBV19	TRBJ1-5	TRBD1	-	TGTGCCAGTATTGGGGACAGGGGGTTTGAGCCCCAGCATTTT	CASIGDRGFEPQHF
TRBV5-3	TRBJ1-2	-	-	TGTGCCAGAAGCTTTGAAAGTCCGTGCTGGGGCTACACCTTC	CARSFESPCWGYTF
TRBV6-5	TRBJ2-5	-	once	TGTGCCAGCAGCAGACCCGACGGGCGGGCCCAGTACTTC	CASSRPDGRAQYF